This T cell receptor (beta chain) comes out of a study of cytomegalovirus exposure and HLA in healthy donors. This CDR3 is built from 13 residues. CDR1 and CDR2 from the germline V gene are SGHRS and YFSETQ. Trimming pared 0 bases from V and 11 bases from J, leaving 15 bases between. The PCR used 60 Vbeta and 13 Jbeta primers. Libraries were prepared by immunoSEQ multiplex PCR; TCRdb keeps only in-frame clonotypes and omits some of them. The sample gives more than 150,000 clones, over 75% of which show up once; 0.2% to 0.3% is in the top ten. Sequencing was done on a sample of PBMCs. The chain couples TRBV5-1 to TRBJ2-7; D is perhaps TRBD2 (6 bases). The sequence derives from a girl less than two years old in good health and CMV-seronegative. The CDR3 nucleotides are TGCGCCAGCAGCTTGGTAGGCGGGGAGCCGGAGTACTTC. It codes for CASSLVGGEPEYF.